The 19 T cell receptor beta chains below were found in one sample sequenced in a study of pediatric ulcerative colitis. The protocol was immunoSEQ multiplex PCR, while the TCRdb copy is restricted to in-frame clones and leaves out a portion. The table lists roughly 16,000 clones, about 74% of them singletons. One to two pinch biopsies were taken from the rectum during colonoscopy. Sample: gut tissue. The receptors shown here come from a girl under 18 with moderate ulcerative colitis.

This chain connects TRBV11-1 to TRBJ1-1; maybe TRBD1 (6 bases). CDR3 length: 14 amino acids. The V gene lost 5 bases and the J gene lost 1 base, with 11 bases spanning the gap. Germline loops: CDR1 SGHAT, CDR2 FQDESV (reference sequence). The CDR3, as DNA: TGTGCCAGCAGCAGGACAGACCAGAACACTGAAGCTTTCTTT. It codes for CASSRTDQNTEAFF.

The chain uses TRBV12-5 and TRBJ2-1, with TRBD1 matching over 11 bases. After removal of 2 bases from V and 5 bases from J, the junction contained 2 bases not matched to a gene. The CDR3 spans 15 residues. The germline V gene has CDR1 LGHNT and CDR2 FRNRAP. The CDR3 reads CASGLRTGGHNEQFF. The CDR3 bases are TGTGCTAGTGGTTTGAGGACAGGGGGCCACAATGAGCAGTTCTTC.

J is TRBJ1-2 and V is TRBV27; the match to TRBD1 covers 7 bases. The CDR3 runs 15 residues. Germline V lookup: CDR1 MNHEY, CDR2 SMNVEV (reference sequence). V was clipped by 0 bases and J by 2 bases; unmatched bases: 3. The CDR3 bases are TGTGCCAGCAGTTTATCGACAGGGACGAACTATGGCTACACCTTC. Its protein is CASSLSTGTNYGYTF.

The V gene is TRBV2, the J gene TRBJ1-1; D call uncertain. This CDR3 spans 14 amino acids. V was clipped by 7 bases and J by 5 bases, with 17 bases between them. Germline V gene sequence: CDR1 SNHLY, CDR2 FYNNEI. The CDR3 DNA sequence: TGTGCCAGCAAAGTCGCCCCAAAACAGACTGAAGCTTTCTTT. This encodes CASKVAPKQTEAFF. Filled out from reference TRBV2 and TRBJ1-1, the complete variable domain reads EPEVTQTPSHQVTQMGQEVILRCVPISNHLYFYWYRQILGQKVEFLVSFYNNEISEKSEIFDDQFSVERPDGSNFTLKIRSTKLEDSAMYFCASKVAPKQTEAFFGQGTRLTVV.

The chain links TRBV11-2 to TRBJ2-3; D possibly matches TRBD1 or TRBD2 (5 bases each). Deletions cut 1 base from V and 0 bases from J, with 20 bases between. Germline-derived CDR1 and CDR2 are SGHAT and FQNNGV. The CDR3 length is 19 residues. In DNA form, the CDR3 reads TGTGCCAGCAGCTTAGGAGCTTTATTCGGGACGCCTAGCACAGATACGCAGTATTTT. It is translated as CASSLGALFGTPSTDTQYF.

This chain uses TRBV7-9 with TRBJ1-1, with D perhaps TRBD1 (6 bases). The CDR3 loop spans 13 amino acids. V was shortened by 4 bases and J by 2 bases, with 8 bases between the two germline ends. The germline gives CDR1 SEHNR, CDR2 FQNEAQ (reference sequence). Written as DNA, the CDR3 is TGTGCCAGCAGCTCACAGGGAAACACTGAAGCTTTCTTT. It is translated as CASSSQGNTEAFF.

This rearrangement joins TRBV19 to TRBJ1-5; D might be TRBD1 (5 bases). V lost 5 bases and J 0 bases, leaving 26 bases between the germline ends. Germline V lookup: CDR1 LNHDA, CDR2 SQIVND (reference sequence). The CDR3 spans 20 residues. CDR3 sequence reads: CASSGVLWGSWGDSNQPQHF. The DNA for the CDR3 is TGTGCCAGTAGTGGAGTGTTATGGGGTTCTTGGGGGGATAGCAATCAGCCCCAGCATTTT.

The DNA for the CDR3 is TGCAGCGTCGATGACAGGAATACCTACGAGCAGTACTTC. The encoded protein is CSVDDRNTYEQYF. This sequence joins TRBV29-1 and TRBJ2-7, with D possibly matching TRBD1 (6 bases). The CDR3 sequence is 13 residues long. Trimming left V 6 bases short and J 2 bases short, with 14 bases between. CDR1 is SQVTM, CDR2 ANQGSEA, per germline.

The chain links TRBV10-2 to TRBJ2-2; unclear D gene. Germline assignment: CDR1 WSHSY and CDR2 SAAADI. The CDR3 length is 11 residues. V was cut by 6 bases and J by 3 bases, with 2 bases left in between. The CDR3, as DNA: TGCGCCAGCAGGGACACCGGGGAGCTGTTTTTT. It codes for CASRDTGELFF.

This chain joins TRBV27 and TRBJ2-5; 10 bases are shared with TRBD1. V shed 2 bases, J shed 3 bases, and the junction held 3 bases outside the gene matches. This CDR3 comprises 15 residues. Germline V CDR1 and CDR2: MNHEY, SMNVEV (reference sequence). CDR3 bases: TGTGCCAGCAGTTTAATGGGGACAGGGGAAGAGACCCAGTACTTC. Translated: CASSLMGTGEETQYF.

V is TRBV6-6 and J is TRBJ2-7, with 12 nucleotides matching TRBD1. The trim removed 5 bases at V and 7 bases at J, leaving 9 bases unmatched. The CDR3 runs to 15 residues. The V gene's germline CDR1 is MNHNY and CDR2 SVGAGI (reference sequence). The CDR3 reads CASSQPGQGAFEQYF. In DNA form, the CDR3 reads TGTGCCAGCAGTCAACCGGGACAGGGGGCCTTTGAGCAGTACTTC.

The CDR3 sequence is CASSLGTWGARETQYF. The CDR3 coding sequence is TGCGCCAGCAGCTTGGGCACGTGGGGGGCGCGAGAGACCCAGTACTTC. The chain couples TRBV5-1 to TRBJ2-5; possibly TRBD1 or TRBD2 for D (6 bases each). Per the germline V gene, CDR1 is SGHRS and CDR2 is YFSETQ. There are 16 residues in the CDR3. Trimming took 0 bases from V and 4 from J, leaving 16 bases between them.

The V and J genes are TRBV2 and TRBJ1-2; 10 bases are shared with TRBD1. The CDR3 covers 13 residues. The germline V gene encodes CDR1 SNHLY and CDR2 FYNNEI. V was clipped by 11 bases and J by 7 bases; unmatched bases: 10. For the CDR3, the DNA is TGTGCCCGAAGACAGGGGGCAAAACGTGGCTACACCTTC. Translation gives CARRQGAKRGYTF.

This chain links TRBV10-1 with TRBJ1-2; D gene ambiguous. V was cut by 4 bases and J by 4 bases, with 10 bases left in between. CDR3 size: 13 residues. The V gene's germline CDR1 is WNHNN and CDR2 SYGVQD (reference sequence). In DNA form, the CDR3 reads TGCGCCAGCAGTGGTGAGGGCGGCTATGGCTACACCTTC. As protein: CASSGEGGYGYTF.

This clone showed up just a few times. CDR3 protein: CASSLGGANEKLFF. CDR3 in DNA: TGTGCCAGCAGCTTAGGGGGCGCGAATGAAAAACTGTTTTTT. The chain is built from TRBV9 and TRBJ1-4; 7 bases line up with TRBD1. The V segment lost 4 bases and the J segment 5 bases; nucleotides outside the gene matches: 5. The CDR3 consists of 14 residues. Germline V CDR1 and CDR2: SGDLS, YYNGEE.

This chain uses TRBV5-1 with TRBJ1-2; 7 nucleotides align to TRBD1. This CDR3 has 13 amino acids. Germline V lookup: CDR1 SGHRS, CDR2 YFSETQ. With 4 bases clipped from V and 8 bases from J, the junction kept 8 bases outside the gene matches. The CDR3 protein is CASSGGTEEGYTF. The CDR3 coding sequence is TGCGCCAGCAGCGGCGGGACAGAGGAGGGCTACACCTTC. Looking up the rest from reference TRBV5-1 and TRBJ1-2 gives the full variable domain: KAGVTQTPRYLIKTRGQQVTLSCSPISGHRSVSWYQQTPGQGLQFLFEYFSETQRNKGNFPGRFSGRQFSNSRSEMNVSTLELGDSALYLCASSGGTEEGYTFGSGTRLTVV.

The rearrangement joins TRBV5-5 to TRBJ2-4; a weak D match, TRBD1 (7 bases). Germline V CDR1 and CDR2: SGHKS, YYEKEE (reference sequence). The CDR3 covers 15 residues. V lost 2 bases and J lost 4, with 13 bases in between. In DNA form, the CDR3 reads TGTGCCAGCAGCTTTTCGGGGGACAGTAAAAACATTCAGTACTTC. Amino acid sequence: CASSFSGDSKNIQYF.

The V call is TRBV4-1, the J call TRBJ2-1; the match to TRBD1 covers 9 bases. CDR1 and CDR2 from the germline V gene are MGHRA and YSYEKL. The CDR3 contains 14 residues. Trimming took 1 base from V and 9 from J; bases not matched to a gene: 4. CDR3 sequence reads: CASSQGTGVLEQFF. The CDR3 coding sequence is TGCGCCAGCAGCCAAGGGACAGGGGTTCTTGAGCAGTTCTTC.

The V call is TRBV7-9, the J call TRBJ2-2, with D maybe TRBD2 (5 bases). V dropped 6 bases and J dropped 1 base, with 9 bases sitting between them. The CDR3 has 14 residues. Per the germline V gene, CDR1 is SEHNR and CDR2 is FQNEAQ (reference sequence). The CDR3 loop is CASRPRENTGELFF. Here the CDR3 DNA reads TGTGCCAGCAGACCGAGGGAGAACACCGGGGAGCTGTTTTTT.